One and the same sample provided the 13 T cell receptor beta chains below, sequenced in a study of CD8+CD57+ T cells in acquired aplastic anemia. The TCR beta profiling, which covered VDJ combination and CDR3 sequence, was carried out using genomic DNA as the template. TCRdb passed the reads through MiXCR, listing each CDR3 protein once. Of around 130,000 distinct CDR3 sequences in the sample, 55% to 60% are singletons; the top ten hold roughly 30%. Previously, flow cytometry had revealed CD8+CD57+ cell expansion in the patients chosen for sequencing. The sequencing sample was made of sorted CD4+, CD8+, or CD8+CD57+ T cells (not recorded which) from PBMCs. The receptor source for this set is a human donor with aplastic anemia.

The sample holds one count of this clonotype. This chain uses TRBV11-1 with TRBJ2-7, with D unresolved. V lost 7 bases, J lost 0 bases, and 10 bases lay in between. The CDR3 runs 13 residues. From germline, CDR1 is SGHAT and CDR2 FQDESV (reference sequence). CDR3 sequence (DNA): TGTGCCAGCACTGAGACCCCCTCCTACGAGCAGTACTTC. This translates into CASTETPSYEQYF.

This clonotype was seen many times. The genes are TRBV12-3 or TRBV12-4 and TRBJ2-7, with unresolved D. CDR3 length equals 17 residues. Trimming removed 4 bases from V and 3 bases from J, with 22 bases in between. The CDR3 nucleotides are TGTGCCAGCAGTTCGCCGACGTCTACCCTTACCTTCTACGAGCAGTACTTC. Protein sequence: CASSSPTSTLTFYEQYF.

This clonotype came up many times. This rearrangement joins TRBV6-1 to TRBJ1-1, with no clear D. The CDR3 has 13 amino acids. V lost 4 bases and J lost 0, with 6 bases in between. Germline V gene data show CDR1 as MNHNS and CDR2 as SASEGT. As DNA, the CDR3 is TGTGCCAGCAGTGTATTCATGAACACTGAAGCTTTCTTT. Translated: CASSVFMNTEAFF.

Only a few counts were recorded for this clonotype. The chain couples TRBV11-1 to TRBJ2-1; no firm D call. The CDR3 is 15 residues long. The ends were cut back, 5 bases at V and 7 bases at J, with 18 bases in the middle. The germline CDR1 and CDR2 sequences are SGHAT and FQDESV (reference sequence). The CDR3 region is CASSTHILGSNEQFF. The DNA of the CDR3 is TGTGCCAGCAGCACCCACATCCTTGGATCTAATGAGCAGTTCTTC.

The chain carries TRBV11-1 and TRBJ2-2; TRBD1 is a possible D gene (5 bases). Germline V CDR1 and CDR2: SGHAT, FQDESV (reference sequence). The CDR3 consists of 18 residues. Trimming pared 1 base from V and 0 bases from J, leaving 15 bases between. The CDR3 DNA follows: TGTGCCAGCAGCTTAGGTGGTCAGGACAAACCGAACACCGGGGAGCTGTTTTTT. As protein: CASSLGGQDKPNTGELFF.

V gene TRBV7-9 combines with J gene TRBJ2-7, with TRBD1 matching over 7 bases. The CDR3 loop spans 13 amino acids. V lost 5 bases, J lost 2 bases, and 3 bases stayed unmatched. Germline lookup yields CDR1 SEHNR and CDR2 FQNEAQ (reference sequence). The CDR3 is CASSQTGTYEQYF. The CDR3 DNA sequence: TGTGCCAGCAGCCAGACAGGGACCTACGAGCAGTACTTC.

The CDR3 reads CSARASVLAGGPTDTQYF. CDR3 nucleotides: TGCAGTGCTAGGGCCTCGGTGCTAGCGGGAGGGCCAACAGATACGCAGTATTTT. V usage is TRBV20-1 and J usage is TRBJ2-3, with 12 bases matching TRBD2. CDR1 and CDR2 (germline): DFQATT, SNEGSKA (reference sequence). The CDR3 runs to 18 residues. V lost 3 bases, J lost 3 bases, and 13 bases stayed unmatched.

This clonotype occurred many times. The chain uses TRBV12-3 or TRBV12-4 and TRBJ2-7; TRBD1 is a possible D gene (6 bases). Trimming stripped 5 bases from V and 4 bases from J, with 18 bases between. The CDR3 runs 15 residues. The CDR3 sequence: CASSTTGLGLYEQYF. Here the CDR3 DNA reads TGTGCCAGCAGTACCACAGGGCTCGGGCTTTACGAGCAGTACTTC.

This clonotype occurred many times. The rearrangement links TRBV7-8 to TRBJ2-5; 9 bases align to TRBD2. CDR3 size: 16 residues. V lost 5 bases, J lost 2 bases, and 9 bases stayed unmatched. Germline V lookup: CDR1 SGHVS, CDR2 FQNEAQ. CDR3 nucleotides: TGTGCCAGCAGCCCAATCGCGGGGGGGGATCAAGAGACCCAGTACTTC. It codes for CASSPIAGGDQETQYF. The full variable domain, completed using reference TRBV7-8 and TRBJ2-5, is GAGVSQSPRYKVAKRGQDVALRCDPISGHVSLFWYQQALGQGPEFLTYFQNEAQLDKSGLPSDRFFAERPEGSVSTLKIQRTQQEDSAVYLCASSPIAGGDQETQYFGPGTRLLVL.

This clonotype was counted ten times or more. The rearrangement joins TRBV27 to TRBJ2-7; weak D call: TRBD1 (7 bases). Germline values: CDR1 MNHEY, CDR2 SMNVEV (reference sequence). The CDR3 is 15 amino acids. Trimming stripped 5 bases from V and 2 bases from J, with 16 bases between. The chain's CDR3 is CASSRRGQSTYEQYF. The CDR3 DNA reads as TGTGCCAGCAGTCGGAGGGGACAGTCGACCTACGAGCAGTACTTC.

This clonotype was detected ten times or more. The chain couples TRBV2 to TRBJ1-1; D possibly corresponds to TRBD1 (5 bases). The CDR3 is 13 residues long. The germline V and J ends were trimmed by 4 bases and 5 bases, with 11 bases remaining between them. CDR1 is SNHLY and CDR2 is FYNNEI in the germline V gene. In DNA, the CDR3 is TGTGCCAGCAGTGGCCTGCGGGGGACTGAAGCTTTCTTT. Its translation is CASSGLRGTEAFF. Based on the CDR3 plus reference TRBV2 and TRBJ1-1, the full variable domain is EPEVTQTPSHQVTQMGQEVILRCVPISNHLYFYWYRQILGQKVEFLVSFYNNEISEKSEIFDDQFSVERPDGSNFTLKIRSTKLEDSAMYFCASSGLRGTEAFFGQGTRLTVV.

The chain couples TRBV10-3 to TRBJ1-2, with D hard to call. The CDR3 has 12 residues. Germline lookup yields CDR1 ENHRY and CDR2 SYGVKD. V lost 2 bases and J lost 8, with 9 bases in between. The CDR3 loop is CAISETPTGYTF. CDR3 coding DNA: TGTGCCATCAGTGAGACCCCGACGGGCTACACCTTC.

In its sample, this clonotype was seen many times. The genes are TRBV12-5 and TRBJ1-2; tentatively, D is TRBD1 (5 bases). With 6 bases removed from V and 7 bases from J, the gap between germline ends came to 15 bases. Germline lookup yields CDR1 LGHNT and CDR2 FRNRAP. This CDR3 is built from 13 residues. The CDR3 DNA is TGTGCTAGTGGCCCCGGTCAGGGTGGTGGCTACACCTTC. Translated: CASGPGQGGGYTF. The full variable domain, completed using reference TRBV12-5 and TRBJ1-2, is DARVTQTPRHKVTEMGQEVTMRCQPILGHNTVFWYRQTMMQGLELLAYFRNRAPLDDSGMPKDRFSAEMPDATLATLKIQPSEPRDSAVYFCASGPGQGGGYTFGSGTRLTVV.